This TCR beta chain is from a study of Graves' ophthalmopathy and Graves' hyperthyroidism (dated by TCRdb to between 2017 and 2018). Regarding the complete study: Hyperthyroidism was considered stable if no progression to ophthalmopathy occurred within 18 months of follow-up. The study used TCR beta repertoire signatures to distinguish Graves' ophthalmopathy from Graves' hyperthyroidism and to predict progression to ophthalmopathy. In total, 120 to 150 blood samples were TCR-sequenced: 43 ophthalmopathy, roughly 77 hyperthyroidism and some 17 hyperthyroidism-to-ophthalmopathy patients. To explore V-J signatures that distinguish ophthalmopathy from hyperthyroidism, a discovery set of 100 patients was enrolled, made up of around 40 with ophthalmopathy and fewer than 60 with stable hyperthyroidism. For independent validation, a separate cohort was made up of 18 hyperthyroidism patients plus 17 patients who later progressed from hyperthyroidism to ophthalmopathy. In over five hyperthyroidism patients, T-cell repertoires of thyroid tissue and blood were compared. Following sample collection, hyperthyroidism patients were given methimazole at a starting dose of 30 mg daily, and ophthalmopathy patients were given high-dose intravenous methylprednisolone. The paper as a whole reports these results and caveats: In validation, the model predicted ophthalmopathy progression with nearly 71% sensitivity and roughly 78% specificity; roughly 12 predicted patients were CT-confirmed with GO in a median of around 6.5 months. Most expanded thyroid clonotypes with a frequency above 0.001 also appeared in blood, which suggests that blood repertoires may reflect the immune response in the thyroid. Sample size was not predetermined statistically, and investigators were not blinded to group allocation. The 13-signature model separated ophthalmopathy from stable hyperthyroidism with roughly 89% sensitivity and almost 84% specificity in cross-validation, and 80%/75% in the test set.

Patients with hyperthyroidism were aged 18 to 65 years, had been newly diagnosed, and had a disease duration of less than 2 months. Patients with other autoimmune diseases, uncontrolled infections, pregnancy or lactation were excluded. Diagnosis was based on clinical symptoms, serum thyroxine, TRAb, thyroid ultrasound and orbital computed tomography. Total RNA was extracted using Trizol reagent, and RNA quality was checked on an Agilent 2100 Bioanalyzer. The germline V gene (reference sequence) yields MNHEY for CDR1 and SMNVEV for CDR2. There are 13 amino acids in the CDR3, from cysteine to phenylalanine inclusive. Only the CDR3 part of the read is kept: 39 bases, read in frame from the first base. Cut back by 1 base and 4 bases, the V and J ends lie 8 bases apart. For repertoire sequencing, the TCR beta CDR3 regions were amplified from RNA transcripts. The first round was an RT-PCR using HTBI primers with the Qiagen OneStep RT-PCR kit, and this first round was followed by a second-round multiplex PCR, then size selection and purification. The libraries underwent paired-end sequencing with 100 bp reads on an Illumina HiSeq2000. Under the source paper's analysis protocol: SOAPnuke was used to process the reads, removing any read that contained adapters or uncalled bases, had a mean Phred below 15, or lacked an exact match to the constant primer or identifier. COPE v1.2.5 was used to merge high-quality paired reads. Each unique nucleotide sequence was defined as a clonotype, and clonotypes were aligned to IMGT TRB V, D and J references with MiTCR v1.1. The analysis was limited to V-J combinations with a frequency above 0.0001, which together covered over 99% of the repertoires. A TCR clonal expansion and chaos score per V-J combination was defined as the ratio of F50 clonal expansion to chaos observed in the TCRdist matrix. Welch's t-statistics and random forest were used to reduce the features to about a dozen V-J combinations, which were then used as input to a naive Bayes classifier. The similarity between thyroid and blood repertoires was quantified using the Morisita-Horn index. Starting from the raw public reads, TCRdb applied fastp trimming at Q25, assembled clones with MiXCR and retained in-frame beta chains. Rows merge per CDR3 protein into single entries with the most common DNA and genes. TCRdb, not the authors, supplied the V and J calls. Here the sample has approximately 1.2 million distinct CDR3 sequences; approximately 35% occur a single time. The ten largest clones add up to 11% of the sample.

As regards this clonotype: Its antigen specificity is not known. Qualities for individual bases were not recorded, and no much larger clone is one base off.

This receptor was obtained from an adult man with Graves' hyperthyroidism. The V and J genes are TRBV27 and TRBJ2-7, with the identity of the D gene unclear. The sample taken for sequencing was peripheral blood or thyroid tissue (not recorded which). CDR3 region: CASSLWSGYEQYF. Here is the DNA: TGTGCCAGCAGTTTATGGTCCGGGTACGAGCAGTACTTC.